This TCR beta chain was observed in a study of CD8 T cells in ankylosing spondylitis. Study observations and caveats: A TCR beta motif of 7 to 9 highly homologous variants seemed to mark ankylosing spondylitis blood. Reportedly, significant enrichment of disease-linked clones occurred in matched ankylosing spondylitis synovial fluid. The authors found the disease-linked clones to be CD8+ and relatively rare in peripheral blood. Past studies reported some motif variants in reactive arthritis synovial fluid and blood.

V gave up 2 bases and J gave up 4 bases; unmatched junction bases: 8. CDR1 is SGHTA, CDR2 FQGTGA, per germline. The CDR3 covers 15 residues. In its sample, this clonotype was seen a few times. Its antigen is currently unknown. Making use of molecular barcodes, quantitative 5'-RACE generated TCR beta libraries. TCRdb ran MiXCR on the 5' RACE reads and lists one entry per CDR3 protein. The table lists about 330,000 distinct CDR3 sequences, roughly 8% of them singletons, with 13% to 15% in the top ten. The chain links TRBV7-3 to TRBJ2-7; 7 bases are a match to TRBD2. The material sequenced was blood, either unsorted or a sorted T cell fraction (not recorded which). This TCR derives from a male donor with ankylosing spondylitis. This chain's CDR3 is CASSLFAGESYEQYF. CDR3 nucleotide sequence: TGTGCCAGCAGCTTATTCGCGGGAGAGTCTTACGAGCAGTACTTC.